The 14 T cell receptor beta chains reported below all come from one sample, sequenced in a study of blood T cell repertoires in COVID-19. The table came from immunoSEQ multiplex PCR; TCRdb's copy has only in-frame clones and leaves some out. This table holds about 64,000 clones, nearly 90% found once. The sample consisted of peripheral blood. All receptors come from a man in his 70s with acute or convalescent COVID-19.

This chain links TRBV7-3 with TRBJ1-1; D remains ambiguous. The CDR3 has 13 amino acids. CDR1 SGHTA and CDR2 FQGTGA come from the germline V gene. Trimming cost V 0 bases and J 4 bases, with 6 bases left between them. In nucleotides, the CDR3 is TGTGCCAGCAGCTTAACTCCGGGCACTGAAGCTTTCTTT. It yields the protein CASSLTPGTEAFF.

The CDR3 nucleotides read TGTGCCAGCAGCTTGTTCGGAGGGTTAGGCGAGCAGTACTTC. It is translated as CASSLFGGLGEQYF. The chain uses TRBV5-6 and TRBJ2-7; D perhaps matches TRBD2 (6 bases). Germline CDR1 and CDR2: SGHDT and YYEEEE. The CDR3 extends over 14 amino acids. The V and J ends lost 1 base and 6 bases respectively, with 14 bases between them.

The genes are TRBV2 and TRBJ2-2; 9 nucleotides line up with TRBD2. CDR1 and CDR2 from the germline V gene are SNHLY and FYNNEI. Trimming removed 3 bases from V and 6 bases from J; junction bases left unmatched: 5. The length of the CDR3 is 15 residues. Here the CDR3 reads CASSDLSGGPGELFF. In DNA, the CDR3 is TGTGCCAGCAGTGATTTAAGCGGGGGGCCCGGGGAGCTGTTTTTT.

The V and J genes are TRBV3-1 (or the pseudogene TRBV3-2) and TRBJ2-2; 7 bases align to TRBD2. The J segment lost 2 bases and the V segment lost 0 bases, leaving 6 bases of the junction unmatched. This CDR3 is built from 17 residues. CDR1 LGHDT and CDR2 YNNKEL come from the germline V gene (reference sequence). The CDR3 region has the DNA TGTGCCAGCAGCCAAGATAGACGACTAGCCAACACCGGGGAGCTGTTTTTT. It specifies CASSQDRRLANTGELFF.

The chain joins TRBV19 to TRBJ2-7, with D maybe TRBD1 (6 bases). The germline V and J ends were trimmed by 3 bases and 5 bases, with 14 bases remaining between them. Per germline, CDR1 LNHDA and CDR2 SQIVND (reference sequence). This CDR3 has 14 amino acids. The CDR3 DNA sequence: TGTGCCAGTAGTATTTGGGACAAGGCCGACGAGCAGTACTTC. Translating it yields CASSIWDKADEQYF.

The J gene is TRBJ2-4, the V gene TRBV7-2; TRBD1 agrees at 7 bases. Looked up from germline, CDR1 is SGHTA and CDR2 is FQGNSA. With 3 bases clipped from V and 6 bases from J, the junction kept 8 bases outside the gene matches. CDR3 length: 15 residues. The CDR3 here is CASSLGAQGLNIQYF. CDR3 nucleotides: TGTGCCAGCAGCTTGGGGGCACAGGGGTTAAACATTCAGTACTTC.

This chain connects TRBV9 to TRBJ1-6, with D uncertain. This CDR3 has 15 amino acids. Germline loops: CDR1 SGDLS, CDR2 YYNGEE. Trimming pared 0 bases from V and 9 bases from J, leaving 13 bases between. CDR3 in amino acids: CASSVDEGRSSPLHF. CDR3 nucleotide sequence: TGTGCCAGCAGCGTAGATGAGGGCCGGAGTTCACCCCTCCACTTT.

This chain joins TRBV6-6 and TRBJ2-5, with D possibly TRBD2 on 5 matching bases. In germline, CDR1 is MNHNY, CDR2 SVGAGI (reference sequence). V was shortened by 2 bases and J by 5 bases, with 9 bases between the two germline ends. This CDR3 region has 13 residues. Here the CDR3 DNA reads TGTGCCAGCAGTTACCCAACGGGGGAGACCCAGTACTTC. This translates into CASSYPTGETQYF.

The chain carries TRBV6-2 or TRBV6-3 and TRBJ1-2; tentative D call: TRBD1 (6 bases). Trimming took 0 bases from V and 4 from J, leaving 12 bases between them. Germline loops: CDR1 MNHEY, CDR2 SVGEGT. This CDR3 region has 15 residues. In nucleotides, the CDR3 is TGTGCCAGCAGTTACTCGAGCGGGACAATCTATGGCTACACCTTC. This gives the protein CASSYSSGTIYGYTF.

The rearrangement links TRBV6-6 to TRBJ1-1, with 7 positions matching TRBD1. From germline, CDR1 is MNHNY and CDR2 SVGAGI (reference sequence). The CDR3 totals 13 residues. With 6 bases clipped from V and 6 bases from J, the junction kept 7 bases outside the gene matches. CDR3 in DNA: TGTGCCAGCAGCGCGGGGACAGCGGCTGAAGCTTTCTTT. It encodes CASSAGTAAEAFF.

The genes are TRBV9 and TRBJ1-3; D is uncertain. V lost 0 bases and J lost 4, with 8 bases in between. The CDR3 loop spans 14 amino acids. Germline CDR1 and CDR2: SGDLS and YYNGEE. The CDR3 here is CASSVAGPGNTIYF. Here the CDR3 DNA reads TGTGCCAGCAGCGTAGCAGGTCCGGGAAACACCATATATTTT.

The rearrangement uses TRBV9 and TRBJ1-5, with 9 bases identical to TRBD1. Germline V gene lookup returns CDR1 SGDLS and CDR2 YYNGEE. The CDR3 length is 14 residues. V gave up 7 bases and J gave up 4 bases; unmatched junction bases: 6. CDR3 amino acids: CASGQGMGNQPQHF. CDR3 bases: TGTGCCAGCGGACAGGGGATGGGGAATCAGCCCCAGCATTTT.

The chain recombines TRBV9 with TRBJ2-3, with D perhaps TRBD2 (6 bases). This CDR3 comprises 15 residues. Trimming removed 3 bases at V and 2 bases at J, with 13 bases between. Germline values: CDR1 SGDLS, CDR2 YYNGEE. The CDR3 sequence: CASSGSSVITDTQYF. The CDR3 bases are TGTGCCAGCAGCGGATCTAGCGTAATCACAGATACGCAGTATTTT.

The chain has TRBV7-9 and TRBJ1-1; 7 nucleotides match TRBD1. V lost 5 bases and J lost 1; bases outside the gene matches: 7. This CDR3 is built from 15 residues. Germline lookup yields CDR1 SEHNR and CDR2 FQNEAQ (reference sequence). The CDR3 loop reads CASSTSGGENTEAFF. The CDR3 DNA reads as TGTGCCAGCAGCACATCAGGGGGAGAGAACACTGAAGCTTTCTTT.